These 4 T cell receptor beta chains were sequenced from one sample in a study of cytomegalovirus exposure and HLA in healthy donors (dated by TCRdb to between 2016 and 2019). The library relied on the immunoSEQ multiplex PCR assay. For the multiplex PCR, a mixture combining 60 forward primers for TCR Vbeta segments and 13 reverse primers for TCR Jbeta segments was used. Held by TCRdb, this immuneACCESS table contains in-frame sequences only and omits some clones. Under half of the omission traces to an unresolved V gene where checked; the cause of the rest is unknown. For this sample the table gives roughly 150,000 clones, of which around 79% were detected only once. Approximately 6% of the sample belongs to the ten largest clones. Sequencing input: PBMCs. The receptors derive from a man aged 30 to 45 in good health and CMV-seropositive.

The DNA of the CDR3 is TGTGCCAGCAGCTTAGCGCGTAACGCAGATACGCAGTATTTT. It encodes CASSLARNADTQYF. The genes are TRBV7-2 and TRBJ2-3; D unclear. This CDR3 comprises 14 residues. The germline CDR1 and CDR2 sequences are SGHTA and FQGNSA. Deletions cut 0 bases from V and 4 bases from J, with 8 bases between.

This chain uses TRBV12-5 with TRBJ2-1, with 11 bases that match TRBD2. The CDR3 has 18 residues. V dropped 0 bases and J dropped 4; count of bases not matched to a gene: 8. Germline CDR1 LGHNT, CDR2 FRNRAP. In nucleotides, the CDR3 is TGTGCTAGTGGTTTGGTACGCCTAGCGGGGGGCCCTTACAATGAGCAGTTCTTC. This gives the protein CASGLVRLAGGPYNEQFF.

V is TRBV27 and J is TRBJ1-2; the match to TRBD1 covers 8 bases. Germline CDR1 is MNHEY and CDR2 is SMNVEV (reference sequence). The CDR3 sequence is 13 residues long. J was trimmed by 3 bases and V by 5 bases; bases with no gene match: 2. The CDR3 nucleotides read TGTGCCAGCAGTAAGACAGGGGACTATGGCTACACCTTC. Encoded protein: CASSKTGDYGYTF.

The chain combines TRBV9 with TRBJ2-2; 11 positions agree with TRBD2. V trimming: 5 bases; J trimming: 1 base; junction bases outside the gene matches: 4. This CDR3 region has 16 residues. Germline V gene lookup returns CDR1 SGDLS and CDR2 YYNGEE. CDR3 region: CASRSLAGGNTGELFF. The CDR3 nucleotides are TGTGCCAGCAGGTCCCTAGCGGGGGGGAACACCGGGGAGCTGTTTTTT.